This is a list of T cell receptor beta chains from one sample in a study of regulatory T cells in long-lasting Graves disease. TCRdb re-called the multiplex PCR reads through MiXCR, storing one row per CDR3 protein. The table lists around 460,000 distinct CDR3 sequences, 13% to 15% of them singletons, with about a sixth in the top ten. This same sample was also part of a study on T cells in Graves' hyperthyroidism and ophthalmopathy.

The sample consisted of peripheral blood mononuclear cells (PBMCs), taken at new diagnosis, from a patient treated with antithyroid drugs. These TCRs come from a woman aged 45-65 years with Graves disease. The CDR3 runs from the conserved cysteine through the conserved F or W. Each record gives: D gene, J gene, clone size, V gene, CDR3 protein, CDR3 DNA. The D gene is left open where the match is weak. Part of the rows lack a size; the others show once, few, many or a class for expanded clones.

>TRBD2|TRBJ2-7|-|TRBV28
CASSSYPGGLAGAVYEQYF
TGTGCCAGCAGTTCATATCCGGGAGGACTAGCGGGAGCGGTTTACGAGCAGTACTTC
>-|TRBJ2-3|many|TRBV5-1
CASSLATEDTQYF
TGCGCCAGCAGCTTGGCTACGGAAGATACGCAGTATTTT
>-|TRBJ2-4|many|TRBV2
CASRSVAKNIQYF
TGTGCCAGCAGAAGTGTGGCCAAAAACATTCAGTACTTC
>-|TRBJ2-7|many|TRBV12-3/TRBV12-4
CASTLMGRGYEQYF
TGTGCCAGCACTCTGATGGGTAGGGGCTACGAGCAGTACTTC
>-|TRBJ2-7|many|TRBV6-1
CASSRDSGRPSYEQYF
TGTGCCAGCAGCCGAGACTCCGGACGGCCCTCCTACGAGCAGTACTTC
>-|TRBJ1-2|-|TRBV6-1
CATENYGYTF
TGTGCCACGGAAAACTATGGCTACACCTTC
>TRBD2|TRBJ2-3|many|TRBV5-1
CASSSWTSGRAVTQYF
TGTGCCAGCAGCTCCTGGACTAGCGGGAGGGCCGTGACGCAGTATTTT
>-|TRBJ1-1|few|TRBV19
CASSIGRGSTEAFF
TGTGCCAGTAGTATAGGAAGAGGGTCCACTGAAGCTTTCTTT
>-|TRBJ2-2|many|TRBV28
CASSFRVSTGELFF
TGTGCCAGCAGTTTTAGGGTCTCCACCGGGGAGCTGTTTTTT
>-|TRBJ2-6|-|TRBV6-2/TRBV6-3
CASSVQASGANVLTF
TGTGCCAGCAGTGTACAGGCCTCTGGGGCCAACGTCCTGACTTTC
>-|TRBJ2-7|many|TRBV28
CATSGQAEQYF
TGTGCCACCTCAGGTCAGGCCGAGCAGTACTTC
>-|TRBJ2-1|few|TRBV6-1
CASSEAASTKIDNEQFF
TGTGCCAGCAGTGAAGCTGCCTCCACAAAGATAGACAATGAGCAGTTCTTC
>TRBD1|TRBJ1-1|-|TRBV3-1
CASSQGAGGNTEAFF
TGTGCCAGCAGCCAAGGGGCAGGGGGGAACACTGAAGCTTTCTTT
>TRBD2|TRBJ2-7|few|TRBV4-1
CASSQDKGLAGARTYEQYF
TGCGCCAGCAGCCAAGATAAGGGACTAGCGGGAGCACGGACCTACGAGCAGTACTTC
>-|TRBJ2-3|many|TRBV20-1
CSGHPTDTQYF
TGCAGTGGACACCCTACAGATACGCAGTATTTT
>TRBD1|TRBJ1-6|-|TRBV3-1
CASSQVTGGYSPLHF
TGTGCCAGCAGCCAAGTAACAGGGGGCTATTCACCCCTCCACTTT
>TRBD2|TRBJ2-5|many|TRBV12-3/TRBV12-4
CASNRAGVEETQYF
TGTGCCAGCAACCGAGCGGGAGTAGAAGAGACCCAGTACTTC
>-|TRBJ2-6|few|TRBV4-1
CASSQVLVAGANVLTF
TGCGCCAGCAGCCAAGTTTTAGTTGCTGGGGCCAACGTCCTGACTTTC
>TRBD2|TRBJ2-3|many|TRBV27
CASSSERLAGGPDTQYF
TGTGCCAGCAGTTCTGAAAGACTAGCGGGAGGACCAGATACGCAGTATTTT
>-|TRBJ1-1|-|TRBV11-2
CASSLSRPEGEAFF
TGTGCCAGCAGCTTAAGTCGGCCCGAGGGGGAAGCTTTCTTT
>TRBD1|TRBJ1-3|few|TRBV6-1
CASSTHGTESGNTIYF
TGTGCCAGCAGTACCCATGGGACAGAATCTGGAAACACCATATATTTT
>-|TRBJ2-1|many|TRBV7-2
CASSGQWGNEQFF
TGTGCCAGCAGCGGGCAATGGGGCAATGAGCAGTTCTTC
>-|TRBJ1-2|many|TRBV28
CASGSRLYGYTF
TGTGCCAGCGGTAGTCGGCTATATGGCTACACCTTC
>-|TRBJ1-5|-|TRBV28
CANSPLVGNQPQHF
TGTGCCAACAGTCCCCTTGTGGGCAATCAGCCCCAGCATTTT
>TRBD1|TRBJ1-1|-|TRBV5-1
CASSFSGGYEAFF
TGTGCCAGCAGCTTCTCAGGGGGATATGAAGCTTTCTTT
>-|TRBJ2-2|few|TRBV27
CASRKGLLNTGELFF
TGTGCCAGCAGAAAGGGACTCCTTAACACCGGGGAGCTGTTTTTT